The 21 T cell receptor beta chains in this list originate from one sample, sequenced in a study of blood T cell repertoires in COVID-19. TCRdb's copy holds only in-frame clones and misses some; the assay was immunoSEQ multiplex PCR. The sample lists some 200,000 clones, roughly 89% seen once, with around 3.5% in the top ten. Sequences were obtained from PBMCs or T cells enriched from blood (not recorded which). These receptor sequences come from a middle-aged woman with acute COVID-19.

The chain joins TRBV6-5 to TRBJ1-1, with 8 bases fitting TRBD1. The CDR3 runs 16 residues. Germline values: CDR1 MNHEY, CDR2 SVGAGI. J lost 4 bases, V lost 2 bases, and 9 bases had no gene match. CDR3 region: CASSYTRLDRGTEAFF. In nucleotides, the CDR3 is TGTGCCAGCAGTTACACCCGACTCGACAGGGGCACTGAAGCTTTCTTT.

The chain combines TRBV27 with TRBJ1-2; D remains ambiguous. The CDR3 has 18 amino acids. V was pared by 6 bases and J by 3 bases, with 26 bases between. Germline CDR1 reads MNHEY; CDR2 reads SMNVEV (reference sequence). The DNA of the CDR3 is TGTGCCAGCAGCCCCTGGGCGCTGATATGGTCGGAAGACTATGGCTACACCTTC. Residues: CASSPWALIWSEDYGYTF.

This clone is medium-sized (0.01 to 0.1%) by share. Mismatch with germline at one junction end may stem from a read error. The chain couples TRBV2 to TRBJ1-2, with 8 bases that match TRBD1. This CDR3 comprises 12 residues. The germline CDR1 and CDR2 sequences are SNHLY and FYNNEI. Written as DNA, the CDR3 is TGTGCCAGCAGTGAAGTCATCAGGGGGCCTGAGTTC. Amino acids: CASSEVIRGPEF. The entire variable domain, with the rest obtained from reference TRBV2 and TRBJ1-2, is as follows: EPEVTQTPSHQVTQMGQEVILRCVPISNHLYFYWYRQILGQKVEFLVSFYNNEISEKSEIFDDQFSVERPDGSNFTLKIRSTKLEDSAMYFCASSEVIRGPEFGSGTRLTVV.

The chain combines TRBV5-1 with TRBJ1-3; D not certain. The CDR3 is 17 residues long. Trimming took 2 bases from V and 1 from J, leaving 16 bases between them. Germline assignment: CDR1 SGHRS and CDR2 YFSETQ. CDR3 in DNA: TGCGCCAGCAGCTTTAAGTCTGCGGGAGGGTCTGGAAACACCATATATTTT. It yields the protein CASSFKSAGGSGNTIYF.

The chain links TRBV18 to TRBJ2-5; no clear D gene. Looked up from germline, CDR1 is KGHSH and CDR2 is LQKENI. CDR3 length: 14 residues. The V end lost 3 bases, the J end lost 3 bases, and 11 bases lay between the germline ends. CDR3 sequence (DNA): TGTGCCAGCTCACCGCTCGACTGGGAAGAGACCCAGTACTTC. Encoded protein: CASSPLDWEETQYF.

J is TRBJ2-7 and V is TRBV2; D may be TRBD1 (5 bases). Germline-derived CDR1 and CDR2 are SNHLY and FYNNEI. V was trimmed by 8 bases and J by 2 bases, leaving 10 bases between them. The CDR3 covers 12 residues. CDR3 loop: CASDTGTYEQYF. In nucleotides, the CDR3 is TGTGCCAGCGATACAGGAACCTACGAGCAGTACTTC.

The gene calls are TRBV6-1 and TRBJ1-2, with D unclear. The CDR3 has 16 amino acids. Trimming cost V 1 base and J 0 bases, with 12 bases left between them. Germline CDR1 MNHNS, CDR2 SASEGT. This chain's CDR3 is CASSEGWRQANYGYTF. Written as DNA, the CDR3 is TGTGCCAGCAGTGAAGGGTGGAGGCAAGCTAACTATGGCTACACCTTC.

This clone has just one count. The rearrangement uses TRBV27 and TRBJ2-7, with TRBD1 matching 9 bases. CDR3 length: 15 amino acids. V lost 6 bases, J lost 2 bases, and 8 bases stayed unmatched. CDR1 MNHEY and CDR2 SMNVEV come from the germline V gene (reference sequence). Here the CDR3 DNA reads TGTGCCAGCAGCGGACAGGGGACCGAAACCTACGAGCAGTACTTC. Its translation: CASSGQGTETYEQYF.

The chain carries TRBV7-3 and TRBJ1-1; 9 bases map to TRBD1. The V gene end was trimmed by 5 bases and the J gene end by 1 base; junction bases not matched to a gene: 8. The CDR3 covers 16 residues. Germline CDR1 reads SGHTA; CDR2 reads FQGTGA. Here the CDR3 reads CASSITGGSRNTEAFF. In nucleotides, the CDR3 is TGTGCCAGCAGCATTACAGGGGGCAGTAGGAACACTGAAGCTTTCTTT.

The chain employs TRBV14 and TRBJ1-1; D is ambiguous. The germline V gene has CDR1 SGHDN and CDR2 FVKESK. CDR3 length: 15 residues. Trimming removed 4 bases at V and 0 bases at J, with 12 bases between. The CDR3 reads CASSLFGAMNTEAFF. CDR3 nucleotides: TGTGCCAGCAGCCTTTTCGGTGCTATGAACACTGAAGCTTTCTTT.

The rearrangement joins TRBV5-1 to TRBJ1-1, with 8 bases lining up with TRBD1. The CDR3 has 15 amino acids. The ends lost 0 bases at V and 4 bases at J; junction bases unmatched: 5. Germline V lookup: CDR1 SGHRS, CDR2 YFSETQ. The CDR3 DNA reads as TGCGCCAGCAGCTTGGGTGGGACAGGTGGCACTGAAGCTTTCTTT. This encodes CASSLGGTGGTEAFF.

The rearrangement joins TRBV7-8 to TRBJ1-2; possibly TRBD1 for D (6 bases). This CDR3 contains 15 residues. Trimming cost V 2 bases and J 4 bases, with 14 bases left between them. Germline V gene sequence: CDR1 SGHVS, CDR2 FQNEAQ. The CDR3 sequence: CASSLRGAGGYGYTF. The CDR3 bases are TGTGCCAGCAGCTTACGGGGGGCAGGTGGCTATGGCTACACCTTC.

The chain uses TRBV9 and TRBJ1-6, with D possibly matching TRBD1 (5 bases). The CDR3 covers 17 residues. Looked up from germline, CDR1 is SGDLS and CDR2 is YYNGEE. V was trimmed by 1 base and J by 7 bases, leaving 18 bases between them. In nucleotides, the CDR3 is TGTGCCAGCAGCGTAACCGATAACAGGTATCGAAATTCACCCCTCCACTTT. Protein sequence: CASSVTDNRYRNSPLHF.

The chain links TRBV11-2 to TRBJ2-1; 11 positions match TRBD2. The germline gives CDR1 SGHAT, CDR2 FQNNGV. The CDR3 loop spans 14 amino acids. After removal of 5 bases from V and 9 bases from J, the junction contained 6 bases not matched to a gene. CDR3 in amino acids: CASSVSGGASEQFF. DNA for the CDR3: TGTGCCAGCAGCGTTAGCGGGGGGGCCTCTGAGCAGTTCTTC.

This chain links TRBV18 with TRBJ1-1, with 8 nucleotides matching TRBD1. Trimming cost V 3 bases and J 0 bases; bases outside gene matches: 9. Germline CDR1 is KGHSH and CDR2 is LQKENI. The CDR3 consists of 17 residues. This CDR3 is CASSPTGGSNLNTEAFF. The DNA for the CDR3 is TGTGCCAGCTCACCTACAGGGGGGTCGAACTTGAACACTGAAGCTTTCTTT. The whole variable domain, filled in from reference TRBV18 and TRBJ1-1, reads NAGVMQNPRHLVRRRGQEARLRCSPMKGHSHVYWYRQLPEEGLKFMVYLQKENIIDESGMPKERFSAEFPKEGPSILRIQQVVRGDSAAYFCASSPTGGSNLNTEAFFGQGTRLTVV.

The chain employs TRBV5-1 and TRBJ2-3, with 8 positions matching TRBD2. Germline values: CDR1 SGHRS, CDR2 YFSETQ. The CDR3 is made up of 17 amino acids. The junction had 9 bases not matched to a gene; V was cut back by 1 base and J by 2 bases. The CDR3: CASSLFSGLADTDTQYF. CDR3 in DNA: TGCGCCAGCAGCTTGTTCTCCGGACTAGCCGACACAGATACGCAGTATTTT.

The chain combines TRBV7-2 with TRBJ1-5; 7 bases fit TRBD1. Germline CDR1 is SGHTA and CDR2 is FQGNSA. The CDR3 spans 16 residues. The trim removed 1 base at V and 2 bases at J, leaving 5 bases unmatched. The CDR3 here is CASSLVHRGRNQPQHF. CDR3 sequence (DNA): TGTGCCAGCAGCTTAGTTCACAGGGGCCGCAATCAGCCCCAGCATTTT.

The sample holds one count of this clone. This chain uses TRBV7-9 with TRBJ2-3; tentative D call: TRBD2 (6 bases). The CDR3 runs to 17 residues. V was clipped by 5 bases and J by 4 bases, with 22 bases between them. Germline CDR1 and CDR2: SEHNR and FQNEAQ (reference sequence). The CDR3 here is CASSATPMTRNPDTQYF. Written as DNA, the CDR3 is TGTGCCAGCAGCGCCACCCCTATGACTAGGAACCCAGATACGCAGTATTTT.

The V and J genes are TRBV19 and TRBJ2-3; a weak D match, TRBD1 (5 bases). Trimming pared 10 bases from V and 3 bases from J, leaving 17 bases between. Germline V CDR1 and CDR2: LNHDA, SQIVND (reference sequence). The CDR3 length is 14 residues. The CDR3 is CATNGHSGTDTQYF. The CDR3 DNA sequence: TGTGCCACCAACGGACATTCTGGGACAGATACGCAGTATTTT.

This rearrangement joins TRBV7-2 to TRBJ1-6, with 8 positions matching TRBD1. The CDR3 is made up of 11 amino acids. V dropped 5 bases and J dropped 18; count of bases not matched to a gene: 6. Germline V gives CDR1 SGHTA, CDR2 FQGNSA. The CDR3 coding sequence is TGTGCCAGCAGCCAGGGGGCAGTCCCCCACTTT. Amino acids: CASSQGAVPHF.

This clone was counted a few times. The chain carries TRBV9 and TRBJ1-1; the D is unclear. The CDR3 runs to 13 residues. Trimming removed 4 bases at V and 4 bases at J, with 11 bases between. Germline CDR1 is SGDLS and CDR2 is YYNGEE. For the CDR3, the DNA is TGTGCCAGCAGCCCGTTCGGTAGCACTGAAGCTTTCTTT. Translation gives CASSPFGSTEAFF.